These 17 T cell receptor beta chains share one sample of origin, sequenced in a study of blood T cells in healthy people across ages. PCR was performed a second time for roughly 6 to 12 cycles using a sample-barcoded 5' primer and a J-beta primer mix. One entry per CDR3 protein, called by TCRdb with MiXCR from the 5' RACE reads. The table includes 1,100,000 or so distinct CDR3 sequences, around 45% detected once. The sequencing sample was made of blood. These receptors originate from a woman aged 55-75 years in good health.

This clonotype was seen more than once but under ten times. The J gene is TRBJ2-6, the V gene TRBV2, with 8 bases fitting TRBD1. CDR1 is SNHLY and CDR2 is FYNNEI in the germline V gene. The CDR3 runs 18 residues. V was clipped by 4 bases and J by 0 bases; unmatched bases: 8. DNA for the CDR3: TGTGCCAGCAGTGCACACAGGGGGACGATCTCTGGGGCCAACGTCCTGACTTTC. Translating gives CASSAHRGTISGANVLTF.

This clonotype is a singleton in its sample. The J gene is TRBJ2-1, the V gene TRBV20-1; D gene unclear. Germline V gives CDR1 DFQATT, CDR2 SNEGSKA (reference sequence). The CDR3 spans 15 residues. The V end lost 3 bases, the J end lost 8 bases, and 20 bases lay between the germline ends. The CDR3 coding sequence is TGCAGTGCTAGTACCCGACCCCCGGAGTTGCATGAGCAGTTCTTC. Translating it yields CSASTRPPELHEQFF.

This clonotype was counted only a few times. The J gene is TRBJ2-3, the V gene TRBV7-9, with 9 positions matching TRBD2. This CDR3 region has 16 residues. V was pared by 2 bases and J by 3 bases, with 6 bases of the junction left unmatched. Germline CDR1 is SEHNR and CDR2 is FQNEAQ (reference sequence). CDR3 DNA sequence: TGTGCCAGCAGCTTAACCGGACTAGCGTCGACAGATACGCAGTATTTT. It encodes CASSLTGLASTDTQYF.

CDR3 sequence (DNA): TGTGCCATCGGCGACCTAGCGGGGGGCCCAGATACGCAGTATTTT. It encodes CAIGDLAGGPDTQYF. This chain connects TRBV10-3 to TRBJ2-3, with TRBD2 matching 11 bases. Germline V CDR1 and CDR2: ENHRY, SYGVKD. The CDR3 covers 15 residues. The J segment lost 4 bases and the V segment lost 8 bases, leaving 8 bases of the junction unmatched.

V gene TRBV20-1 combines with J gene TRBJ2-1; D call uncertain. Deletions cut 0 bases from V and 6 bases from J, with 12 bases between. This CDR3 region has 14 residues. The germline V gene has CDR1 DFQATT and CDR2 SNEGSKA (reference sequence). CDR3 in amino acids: CSARDSRGSNEQFF. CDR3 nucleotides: TGCAGTGCTAGAGATTCTAGAGGATCCAATGAGCAGTTCTTC.

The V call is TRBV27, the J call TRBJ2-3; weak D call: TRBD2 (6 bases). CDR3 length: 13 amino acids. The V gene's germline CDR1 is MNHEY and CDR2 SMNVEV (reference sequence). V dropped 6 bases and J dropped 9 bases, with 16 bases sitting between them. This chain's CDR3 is CASRDGRGGTQYF. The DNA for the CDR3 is TGTGCCAGCAGGGACGGGCGGGGCGGCACGCAGTATTTT.

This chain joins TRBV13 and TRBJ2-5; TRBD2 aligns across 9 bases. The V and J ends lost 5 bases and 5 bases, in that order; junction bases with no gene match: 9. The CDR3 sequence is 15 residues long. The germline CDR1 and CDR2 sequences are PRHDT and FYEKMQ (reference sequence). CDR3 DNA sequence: TGTGCCAGCAGCGCGGCAGCGGGAGGAGCTGAGACCCAGTACTTC. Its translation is CASSAAAGGAETQYF.

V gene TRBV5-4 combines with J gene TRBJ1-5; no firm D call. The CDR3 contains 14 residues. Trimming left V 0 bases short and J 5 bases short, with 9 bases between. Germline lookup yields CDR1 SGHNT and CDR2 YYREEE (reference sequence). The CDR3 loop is CASSLEGTDQPQHF. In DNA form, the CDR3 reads TGTGCCAGCAGCTTGGAGGGCACGGATCAGCCCCAGCATTTT.

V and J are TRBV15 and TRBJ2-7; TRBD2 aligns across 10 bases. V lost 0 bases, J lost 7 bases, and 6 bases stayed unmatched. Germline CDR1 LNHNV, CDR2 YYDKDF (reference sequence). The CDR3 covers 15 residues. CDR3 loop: CATSRDLAGVNEQYF. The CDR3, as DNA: TGTGCCACCAGCAGAGATCTAGCGGGAGTTAATGAGCAGTACTTC.

The CDR3 reads CASSHGQPQVPYEQYF. In DNA, the CDR3 is TGTGCCAGCAGTCACGGACAACCACAAGTACCCTACGAGCAGTACTTC. V and J are TRBV12-3 or TRBV12-4 and TRBJ2-4; possible D gene TRBD1, 5 bases. TRBJ2-7 matches the DNA end more closely, so the J call is doubtful. This CDR3 contains 16 residues.

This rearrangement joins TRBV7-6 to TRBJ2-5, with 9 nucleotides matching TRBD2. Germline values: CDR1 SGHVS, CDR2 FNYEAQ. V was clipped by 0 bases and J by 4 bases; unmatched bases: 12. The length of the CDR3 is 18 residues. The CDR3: CASSLAIPGTSSRETQYF. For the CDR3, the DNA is TGTGCCAGCAGCTTAGCCATCCCCGGGACTAGCTCCCGAGAGACCCAGTACTTC.

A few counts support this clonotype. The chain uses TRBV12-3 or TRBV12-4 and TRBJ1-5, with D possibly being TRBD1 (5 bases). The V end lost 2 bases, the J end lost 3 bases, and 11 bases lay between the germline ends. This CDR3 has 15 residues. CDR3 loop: CASSLLGDSNQPQHF. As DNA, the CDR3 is TGTGCCAGCAGTTTACTAGGGGACTCCAATCAGCCCCAGCATTTT.

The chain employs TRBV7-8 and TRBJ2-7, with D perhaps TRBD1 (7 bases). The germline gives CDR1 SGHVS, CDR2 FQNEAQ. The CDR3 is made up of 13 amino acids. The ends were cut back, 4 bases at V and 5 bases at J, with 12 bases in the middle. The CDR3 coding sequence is TGTGCCAGCAGCTCGTCCAGGGGGGACGAGCAGTACTTC. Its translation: CASSSSRGDEQYF.

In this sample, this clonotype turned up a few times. CDR3 bases: TGTGCCACCCGGGTGGGTGGCAATTCCAAAAACATTCAGTACTTC. It yields the protein CATRVGGNSKNIQYF. The chain links TRBV19 to TRBJ2-4; D unclear. This CDR3 contains 15 residues. In germline, CDR1 is LNHDA, CDR2 SQIVND (reference sequence). V was trimmed by 10 bases and J by 2 bases, leaving 18 bases between them.

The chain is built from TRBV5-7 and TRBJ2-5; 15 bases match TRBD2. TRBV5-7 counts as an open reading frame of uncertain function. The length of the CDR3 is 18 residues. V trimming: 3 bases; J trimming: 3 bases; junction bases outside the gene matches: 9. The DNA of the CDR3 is TGTGCCAGCAGCTCCGGACTAGCGGGAGGGCCGGGAGAAGAGACCCAGTACTTC. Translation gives CASSSGLAGGPGEETQYF.

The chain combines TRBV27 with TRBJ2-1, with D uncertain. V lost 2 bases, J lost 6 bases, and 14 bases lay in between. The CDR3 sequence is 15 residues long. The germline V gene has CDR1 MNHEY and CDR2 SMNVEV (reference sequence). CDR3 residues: CASSLQPARANEQFF. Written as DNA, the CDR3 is TGTGCCAGCAGTTTACAGCCCGCGCGCGCCAATGAGCAGTTCTTC.

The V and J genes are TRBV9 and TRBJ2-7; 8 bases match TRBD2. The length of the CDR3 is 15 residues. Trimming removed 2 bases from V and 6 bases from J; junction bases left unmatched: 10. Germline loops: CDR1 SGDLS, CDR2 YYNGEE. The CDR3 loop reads CASSVAAGVACEQYF. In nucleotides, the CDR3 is TGTGCCAGCAGCGTCGCAGCGGGAGTGGCCTGCGAGCAGTACTTC.